Sequencing of this T cell receptor beta chain was carried out in a study of blood T cells in healthy people across ages (dated by TCRdb to between 2014 and 2017). As for the study more broadly: In model experiments, template switching captured roughly one uniquely barcoded TCR beta cDNA molecule for every two T cells. The study measured age-related changes in TCR beta repertoire diversity using deep sequencing normalized with unique cDNA molecular identifiers. The donors were split into four age groups: young (average 16 years), middle-aged (roughly 39), aged (more than 60) and long-lived (roughly 86). To avoid experimental bias, donors of different ages were randomly spread across the sequencing lanes. The study analyzed two additional independent replicas of 1 million unique cDNA reads from the same blood draw for two donors, one aged 18 to 30 and one aged 80 or older.

Libraries came from 5' RACE. Sequencing used an Illumina HiSeq 2500. A second PCR of roughly 6 to 11 cycles was run with a J-beta primer mix and a sample-barcoded 5' primer. A template-switch 5' adaptor carrying 12 random nucleotides introduced a unique molecular identifier onto each TCR beta cDNA molecule. Each sample yielded at least 3 million CDR3-containing paired-end reads. All of the RNA was converted into first-strand cDNA using the Mint cDNA synthesis kit, with a TRBC-specific oligonucleotide serving as the primer. After uracil-DNA glycosylase treatment, a first 18-cycle PCR used universal primers M1SS and BC2_uni_R on all cDNA. Per the authors' processing: Each sample was normalized by randomly selecting 1 million high-quality reads, each carrying a distinct molecular identifier. Instead of being binned into consensus sequences, reads with shared molecular identifiers were discarded. MiTCR, with a Q25 quality threshold and the strictest error-elimination algorithm, was used for CDR3 identification, clonotype clustering and error correction. A nonparametric unseen species model with Euler transformation was used to estimate lower-bound total TCR beta diversity. The public reads were reanalyzed by TCRdb: fastp trimming at Q25, MiXCR alignment, in-frame beta chains only. Rows with a matching CDR3 protein are joined into one entry that keeps the most common DNA and genes. The V and J calls and clone size come from TCRdb's table, not from the authors' own analysis. The sample yields roughly 700,000 distinct CDR3 sequences; roughly 49% were counted once. Under 35% of the sample comes from the top ten.

The donors were some 36 Caucasian individuals from Russia, aged roughly 6 to 100 years, who were systemically healthy. Each donor gave 8 to 10 milliliters of peripheral blood, drawn into EDTA-treated Vacutainer tubes. PBMCs were isolated by Ficoll-Paque density-gradient centrifugation, with at least 6.5 million obtained per sample. Trizol reagent was used to extract total RNA from the PBMCs, yielding at least 5.5 micrograms per sample. The percentages of naive CD45RAhigh/CD27high T cells were determined by flow cytometry on a PBMC aliquot from every donor. From cysteine to phenylalanine, the CDR3 is 19 amino acids long. The DNA shown is the 57-base CDR3, in frame from base 1. The germline V gene specifies SGHAT as CDR1 and FQNNGV as CDR2. This clonotype turned up a few times. Which antigen it targets is not known. Per-base quality was not reported, and no clone a single base away is much larger than it.

The study at large found these results: Donor CMV infection status was unknown, potentially confounding age-related changes in expanded clonotypes. Bulk unsorted PBMC profiling prevented conclusive comparison of naive and antigen-experienced compartments. Total diversity estimates from one million sequenced T cells were considered lower bounds and underestimates. Compared with the aged group, the long-lived group had more naive CD4+ T cells, fewer expanded clones and increased TCR diversity, suggesting age selection. The percentage of naive T cells measured by flow cytometry correlated strongly with observed TCR beta diversity. Observed TCR beta diversity per million T cells fell roughly linearly with age, and a significant reduction was already apparent by age about 43.

The chain was built from TRBV11-2 and TRBJ2-5; 9 of the junction bases match TRBD2. TRBJ2-7 explains the end of the DNA better; the J call may be wrong. The sample was blood. The sequence derives from an older woman in good health. At the DNA level, the sequence is TGTGCCAGCAGCTTAGATAGGGCTAGCGGGACCCGAGAATCCCACGAGCAGTACTTC. It is translated as CASSLDRASGTRESHEQYF.